The T cell receptor beta chain under discussion was sequenced for a study of blood T cell repertoires in COVID-19. Study as a whole: Samples came from the United States, Italy and Spain, spanning acute and convalescent COVID-19.

Per the original data handling: For nucleated cells, counts were estimated from reference gene primer amplification. Sequencing was performed with immunoSEQ multiplex PCR; in TCRdb, only in-frame clones are kept and a portion is missing. The DNA was the basis for D and trimming; V, J and clone size are from that table. The sample consists of about 75,000 clones, roughly nine tenths of them appearing once. V lost 2 bases to trimming and J lost 7 bases, with 9 bases between them. The V gene's germline CDR1 is SNHLY and CDR2 FYNNEI. This CDR3 contains 14 residues. This clonotype was sampled from a human donor in a cohort sampled during active COVID-19. Sequences were obtained from peripheral blood. V gene TRBV2 combines with J gene TRBJ1-6, with D unclear. CDR3 sequence: CASSELQLNSPLHF. The CDR3 DNA sequence: TGTGCCAGCAGTGAATTACAGCTGAATTCACCCCTCCACTTT.